A selection of T cell receptor beta chains follows, all from one sample in a study of molecular identifiers for immune sequencing clone quantification. TCRdb used MiXCR to reprocess the PCR reads, holding one entry per CDR3 protein. The sample lists around 13,000 distinct CDR3 sequences, roughly 15% occurring once. Input material: naive CD8+ T cells from blood, with Jurkat cell RNA spiked in. These receptors were collected from a human donor in good health. Some libraries in this study had Jurkat cell RNA spiked in. Each CDR3 is given with its conserved first and last residue. The order of the fields is D gene, J gene, clone size, CDR3 length, V gene, CDR3 protein, CDR3 DNA. A D gene is named only where the DNA matches it firmly. Part of the rows lack a size; the others show once, few, many or a class for expanded clones.

NA TRBJ1-1 many 13 TRBV19 CASEYHVGAEAFF TGTGCCAGCGAATACCATGTGGGGGCTGAAGCTTTCTTT
NA TRBJ1-1 medium-sized 15 TRBV11-2 CASSPALGRDTEAFF TGTGCCAGCAGCCCTGCATTGGGCAGGGACACTGAAGCTTTCTTT
TRBD1 TRBJ2-3 medium-sized 15 TRBV30 CAWGPGQAYTDTQYF TGTGCCTGGGGACCGGGACAGGCTTACACAGATACGCAGTATTTT
NA TRBJ1-1 many 13 TRBV24-1 CATSDQGRTEAFF TGTGCCACCAGTGATCAGGGGCGAACTGAAGCTTTCTTT
TRBD2 TRBJ2-3 many 15 TRBV27 CASSSLAGITDTQYF TGTGCCAGCAGTTCGCTAGCGGGAATCACAGATACGCAGTATTTT
NA TRBJ1-2 many 15 TRBV11-2 CASSFLRTDAYGYTF TGTGCCAGCAGCTTTCTCAGGACAGATGCCTATGGCTACACCTTC
NA TRBJ1-4 many 20 TRBV19 CASSTLIPYRDGATNEKLFF TGTGCCAGTAGTACCTTAATCCCGTACAGGGACGGGGCAACTAATGAAAAACTGTTTTTT
TRBD1 TRBJ2-1 few 15 TRBV29-1 CSVEGTGGFVDEQFF TGCAGCGTTGAAGGGACAGGGGGTTTCGTCGATGAGCAGTTCTTC
TRBD1 TRBJ2-5 medium-sized 16 TRBV20-1 CSARRAGTGVFETQYF TGCAGTGCTAGAAGAGCCGGGACAGGGGTTTTCGAGACCCAGTACTTC
NA TRBJ2-7 many 13 TRBV13 CASSLGISYEQYF TGTGCCAGCAGCTTAGGTATTAGCTACGAGCAGTACTTC
TRBD2 TRBJ2-3 medium-sized 13 TRBV10-3 CAIRAGGPDTQYF TGTGCCATCAGGGCGGGAGGGCCGGATACGCAGTATTTT
TRBD1 TRBJ1-3 many 14 TRBV2 CASREQGVGNTIYF TGTGCCAGCAGGGAACAGGGGGTTGGAAACACCATATATTTT
TRBD1 TRBJ1-4 medium-sized 14 TRBV30 CAWSVGGADEKLFF TGTGCCTGGAGTGTAGGGGGCGCAGATGAAAAACTGTTTTTT
NA TRBJ2-7 many 14 TRBV20-1 CSARDLVESYEQYF TGCAGTGCTAGAGATCTTGTCGAAAGCTACGAGCAGTACTTC
NA TRBJ1-3 many 15 TRBV5-6 CASSLAAGDGNTIYF TGTGCCAGCAGCTTGGCGGCAGGGGATGGAAACACCATATATTTT
NA TRBJ2-7 many 14 TRBV24-1 CATAGSGGPSEQYF TGTGCCACCGCGGGTAGCGGAGGCCCTAGTGAGCAGTACTTC
NA TRBJ2-5 NA 16 TRBV3-1 CASSQVFGENQETQYF TGTGCCAGCAGCCAAGTTTTTGGGGAGAACCAAGAGACCCAGTACTTC
NA TRBJ2-7 medium-sized 13 TRBV7-9 CASSGGSSYEQYF TGTGCCAGCAGTGGAGGATCCTCCTACGAGCAGTACTTC
NA TRBJ2-7 many 13 TRBV6-4 CASSVRVGYEQYF TGTGCCAGCAGTGTCAGGGTGGGCTACGAGCAGTACTTC
NA TRBJ2-7 many 13 TRBV7-6 CASSPTGSYEQYF TGTGCCAGCAGCCCGACAGGAAGCTACGAGCAGTACTTC
NA TRBJ1-2 many 19 TRBV24-1 CATSDSSGQTEISHYGYTF TGTGCCACCAGTGACTCTAGTGGACAGACCGAAATCTCCCACTATGGCTACACCTTC
TRBD1 TRBJ1-1 many 14 TRBV11-3 CASSPDRGRTEAFF TGTGCCAGCAGCCCGGACAGGGGGCGAACTGAAGCTTTCTTT
TRBD2 TRBJ2-5 many 15 TRBV12-5 CASGPTQGLKETQYF TGTGCTAGTGGACCGACTCAGGGACTAAAAGAGACCCAGTACTTC
NA TRBJ1-2 medium-sized 14 TRBV6-5 CASTEGGIGNGYTF TGTGCCAGCACCGAGGGGGGAATAGGTAATGGCTACACCTTC
NA TRBJ1-1 many 14 TRBV9 CASSVESANTEAFF TGTGCCAGCAGCGTAGAATCGGCTAACACTGAAGCTTTCTTT
TRBD2 TRBJ2-7 many 15 TRBV25-1 CASSESLAGGWEQYF TGTGCCAGCAGTGAATCCCTAGCGGGAGGGTGGGAGCAGTACTTC
NA TRBJ2-1 many 12 TRBV24-1 CATSDLAPQQFF TGTGCCACCAGTGATTTAGCACCTCAGCAGTTCTTC
NA TRBJ2-3 medium-sized 15 TRBV7-2 CASSFWGTLTDTQYF TGTGCCAGCAGCTTTTGGGGGACCCTCACAGATACGCAGTATTTT
NA TRBJ1-2 many 14 TRBV7-9 CASSLGTLRYGYTF TGTGCCAGCAGCTTAGGGACACTAAGATATGGCTACACCTTC
NA TRBJ2-3 medium-sized 13 TRBV5-6 CASSFLTEDTQYF TGTGCCAGCAGCTTTCTCACCGAAGATACGCAGTATTTT
TRBD1 TRBJ2-5 NA 15 TRBV12-3/TRBV12-4 CASSSSGTAQETQYF TGTGCCAGCAGTTCCTCAGGGACAGCCCAAGAGACCCAGTACTTC
TRBD1 TRBJ2-1 medium-sized 14 TRBV20-1 CSARGTGVHNEQFF TGCAGTGCTAGGGGGACAGGGGTCCACAATGAGCAGTTCTTC
NA TRBJ2-6 medium-sized 15 TRBV7-9 CASSLPPGGANVLTF TGTGCCAGCAGCTTACCCCCAGGTGGGGCCAACGTCCTGACTTTC
NA TRBJ2-2 medium-sized 15 TRBV13 CASSLEAGMAGELFF TGTGCCAGCAGCTTAGAGGCGGGGATGGCCGGGGAGCTGTTTTTT
NA TRBJ2-7 medium-sized 15 TRBV4-1 CASSLRGPEAYEQYF TGCGCCAGCAGCCTCCGAGGGCCGGAGGCCTACGAGCAGTACTTC
NA TRBJ2-1 NA 15 TRBV7-9 CASSLALGAYNEQFF TGTGCCAGCAGCTTAGCGCTTGGCGCCTACAATGAGCAGTTCTTC
NA TRBJ2-2 medium-sized 17 TRBV7-6 CASTLSPDSTGAGELFF TGTGCCAGCACCCTCTCCCCGGACTCCACGGGGGCCGGGGAGCTGTTTTTT
NA TRBJ2-5 many 13 TRBV24-1 CATSDEYQETQYF TGTGCCACCAGTGATGAGTACCAAGAGACCCAGTACTTC
TRBD2 TRBJ2-3 medium-sized 15 TRBV7-6 CASSSLTSVRDTQYF TGTGCCAGCAGCTCCCTGACTAGCGTTAGAGATACGCAGTATTTT
NA TRBJ2-5 many 15 TRBV28 CASSSPLEGQETQYF TGTGCCAGCAGTTCCCCCCTCGAGGGACAAGAGACCCAGTACTTC
NA TRBJ2-7 medium-sized 14 TRBV7-2 CASSSQNRGYEQYF TGTGCCAGCAGCTCTCAAAATAGGGGCTACGAGCAGTACTTC